This T cell receptor (beta chain) came from a study of cytomegalovirus exposure and HLA in healthy donors. The study, taken as a whole, reports: When the data were analyzed later, several of the most significant clusters appeared to be linked to common viral pathogens. Later analysis revealed greater clonal expansion in HLA-associated TCR beta chains than in equally common others. Immune exposure information available was restricted to CMV serostatus. V- and J-gene trimming of TCR beta was linked (in a later analysis) to a missense DCLRE1C variant.

The PCR ran on 60 Vbeta and 13 Jbeta primers. The data were produced by immunoSEQ multiplex PCR, yet TCRdb's version contains in-frame clones alone and is incomplete. The sample shows about 130,000 clones, around three quarters of them seen only once. This CDR3 contains 18 residues. The germline CDR1 and CDR2 sequences are SEHNR and FQNEAQ (reference sequence). A note on this clone: Its matching antigen is unknown. The junction shows a germline mismatch at one end, possibly a read error.

Material for sequencing was PBMCs. The TCR sequence derives from a male donor in good health and CMV-seropositive. The chain recombines TRBV7-9 with TRBJ2-3, with TRBD2 matching 12 bases. This chain's CDR3 is CSSSLPVTSGGESDTQYF. CDR3 coding DNA: TGTTCCAGCAGCTTACCCGTGACTAGCGGGGGTGAGTCAGATACGCAGTATTTT.